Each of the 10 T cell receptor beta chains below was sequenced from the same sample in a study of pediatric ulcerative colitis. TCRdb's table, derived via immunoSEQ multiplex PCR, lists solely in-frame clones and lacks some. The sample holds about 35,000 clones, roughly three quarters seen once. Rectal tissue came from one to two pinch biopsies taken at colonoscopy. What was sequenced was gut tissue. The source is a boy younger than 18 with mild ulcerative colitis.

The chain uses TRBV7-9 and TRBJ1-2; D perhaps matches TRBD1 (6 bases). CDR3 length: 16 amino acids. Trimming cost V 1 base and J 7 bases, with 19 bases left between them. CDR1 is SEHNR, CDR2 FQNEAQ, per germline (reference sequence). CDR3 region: CASSLGGAQAESGYTF. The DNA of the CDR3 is TGTGCCAGCAGCTTAGGGGGGGCGCAGGCGGAGAGTGGCTACACCTTC. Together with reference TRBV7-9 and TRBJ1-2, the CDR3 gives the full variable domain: DTGVSQNPRHKITKRGQNVTFRCDPISEHNRLYWYRQTLGQGPEFLTYFQNEAQLEKSRLLSDRFSAERPKGSFSTLEIQRTEQGDSAMYLCASSLGGAQAESGYTFGSGTRLTVV.

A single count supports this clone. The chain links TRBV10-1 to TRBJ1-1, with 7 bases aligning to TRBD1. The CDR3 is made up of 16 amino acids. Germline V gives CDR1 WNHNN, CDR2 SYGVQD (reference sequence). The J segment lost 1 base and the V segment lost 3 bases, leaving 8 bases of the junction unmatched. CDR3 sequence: CASSDDRVSGNTEAFF. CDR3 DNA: TGCGCCAGCAGTGATGACAGGGTCTCGGGGAACACTGAAGCTTTCTTT.

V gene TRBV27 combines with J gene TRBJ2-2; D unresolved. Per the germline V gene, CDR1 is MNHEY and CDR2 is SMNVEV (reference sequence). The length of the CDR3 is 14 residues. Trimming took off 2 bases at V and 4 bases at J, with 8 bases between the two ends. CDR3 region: CASSLGSVTGELFF. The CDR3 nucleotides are TGTGCCAGCAGTTTAGGGTCGGTCACCGGGGAGCTGTTTTTT.

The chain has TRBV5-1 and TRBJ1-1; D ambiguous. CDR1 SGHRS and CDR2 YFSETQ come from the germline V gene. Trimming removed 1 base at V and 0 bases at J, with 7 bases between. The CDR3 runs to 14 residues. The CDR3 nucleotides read TGCGCCAGCAGCTTGAGGAACGTGAACACTGAAGCTTTCTTT. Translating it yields CASSLRNVNTEAFF.

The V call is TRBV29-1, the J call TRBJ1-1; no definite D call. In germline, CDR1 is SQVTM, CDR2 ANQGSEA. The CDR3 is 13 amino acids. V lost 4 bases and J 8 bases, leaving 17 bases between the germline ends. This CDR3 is CSVALLSTMEAFF. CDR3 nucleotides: TGCAGCGTTGCTCTATTGTCAACAATGGAAGCTTTCTTT.

The CDR3 loop is CASSYGGVSSYNEQFF. CDR3 DNA sequence: TGTGCCAGCAGTTACGGCGGGGTAAGCTCCTACAATGAGCAGTTCTTC. This chain links TRBV6-5 with TRBJ2-1; perhaps TRBD2 as D (6 bases). The V gene lost 2 bases and the J gene lost 0 bases, with 11 bases spanning the gap. Germline loops: CDR1 MNHEY, CDR2 SVGAGI. The CDR3 is 16 amino acids.

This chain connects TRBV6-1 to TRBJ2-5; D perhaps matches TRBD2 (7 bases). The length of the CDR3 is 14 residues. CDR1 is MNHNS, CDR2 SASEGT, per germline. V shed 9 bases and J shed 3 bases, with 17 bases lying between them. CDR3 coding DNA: TGTGCCAGTTCCCGGGGGAGGGGGGAAGAGACCCAGTACTTC. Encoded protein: CASSRGRGEETQYF.

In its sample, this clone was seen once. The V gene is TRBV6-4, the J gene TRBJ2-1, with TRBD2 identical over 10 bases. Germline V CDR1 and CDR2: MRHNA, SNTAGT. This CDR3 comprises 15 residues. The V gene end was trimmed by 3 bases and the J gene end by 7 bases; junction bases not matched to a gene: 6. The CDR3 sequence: CASSEKASGGNEQFF. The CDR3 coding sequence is TGTGCCAGCAGTGAGAAGGCTAGCGGGGGTAATGAGCAGTTCTTC.

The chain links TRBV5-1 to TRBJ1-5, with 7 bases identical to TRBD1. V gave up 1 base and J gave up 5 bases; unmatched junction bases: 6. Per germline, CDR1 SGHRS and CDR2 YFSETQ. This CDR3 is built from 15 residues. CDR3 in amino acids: CASSLLGTEDQPQHF. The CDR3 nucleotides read TGCGCCAGCAGCTTGTTGGGGACAGAAGATCAGCCCCAGCATTTT.

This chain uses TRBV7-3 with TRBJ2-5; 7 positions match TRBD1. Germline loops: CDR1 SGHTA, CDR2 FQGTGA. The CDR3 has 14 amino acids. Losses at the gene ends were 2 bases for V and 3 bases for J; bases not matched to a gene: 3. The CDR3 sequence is CASSLSGGEETQYF. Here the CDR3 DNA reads TGTGCCAGCAGCTTATCAGGGGGTGAAGAGACCCAGTACTTC.